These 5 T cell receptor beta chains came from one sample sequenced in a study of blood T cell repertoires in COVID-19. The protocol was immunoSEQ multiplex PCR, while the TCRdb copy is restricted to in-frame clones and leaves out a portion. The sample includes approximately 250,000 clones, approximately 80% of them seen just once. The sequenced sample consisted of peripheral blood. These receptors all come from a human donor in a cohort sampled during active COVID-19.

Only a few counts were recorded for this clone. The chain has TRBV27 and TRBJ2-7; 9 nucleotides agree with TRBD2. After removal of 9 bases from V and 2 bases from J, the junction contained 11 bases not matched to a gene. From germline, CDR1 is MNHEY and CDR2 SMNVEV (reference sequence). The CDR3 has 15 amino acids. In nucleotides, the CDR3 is TGTGCCAGTTGGAAAGCGGGGGGCCGCACCTACGAGCAGTACTTC. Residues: CASWKAGGRTYEQYF.

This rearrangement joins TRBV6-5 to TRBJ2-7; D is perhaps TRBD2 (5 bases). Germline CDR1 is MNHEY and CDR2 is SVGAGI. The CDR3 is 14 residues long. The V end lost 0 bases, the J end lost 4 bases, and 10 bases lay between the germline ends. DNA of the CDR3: TGTGCCAGCAGTTACTCCGGGGTGGGATACGAGCAGTACTTC. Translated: CASSYSGVGYEQYF.

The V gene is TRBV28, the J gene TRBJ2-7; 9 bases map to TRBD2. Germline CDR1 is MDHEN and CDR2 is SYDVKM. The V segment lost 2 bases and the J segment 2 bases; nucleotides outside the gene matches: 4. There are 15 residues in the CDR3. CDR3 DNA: TGTGCCAGCAGTTTAGGCGGCGGGGGGGCCTACGAGCAGTACTTC. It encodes CASSLGGGGAYEQYF.

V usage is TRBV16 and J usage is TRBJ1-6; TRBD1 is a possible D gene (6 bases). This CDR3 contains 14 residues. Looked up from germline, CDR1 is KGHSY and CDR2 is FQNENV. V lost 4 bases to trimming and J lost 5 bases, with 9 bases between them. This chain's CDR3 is CASSPRQDNSPLHF. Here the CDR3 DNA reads TGTGCCAGCAGCCCGAGACAGGATAATTCACCCCTCCACTTT.

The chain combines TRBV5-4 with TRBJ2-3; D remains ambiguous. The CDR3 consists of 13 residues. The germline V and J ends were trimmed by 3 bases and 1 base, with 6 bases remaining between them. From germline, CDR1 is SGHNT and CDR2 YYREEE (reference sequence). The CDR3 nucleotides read TGTGCCAGCAGCTCCAGCGGCACAGATACGCAGTATTTT. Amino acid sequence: CASSSSGTDTQYF.